The next 11 T cell receptor beta chains were all read from a single sample in a study of blood T cell repertoires in COVID-19. TCRdb's copy holds only in-frame clones and misses some; the assay was immunoSEQ multiplex PCR. The data hold some 140,000 clones, with about 80% observed a single time. The sequenced sample consisted of peripheral blood. The receptor set was obtained from a woman aged 60-75 years with acute or convalescent COVID-19.

The CDR3 is CASSVGGTGGPRETQYF. The CDR3 nucleotides read TGTGCCAGCAGCGTAGGAGGGACAGGGGGCCCACGGGAGACCCAGTACTTC. This chain links TRBV9 with TRBJ2-5; 12 bases are a match to TRBD1. This CDR3 is 17 amino acids long. CDR1 and CDR2 from the germline V gene are SGDLS and YYNGEE. Losses at the gene ends were 0 bases for V and 5 bases for J; bases not matched to a gene: 8.

This clone was seen only once. The CDR3 loop reads CASAVEIKTQYF. The CDR3 region has the DNA TGTGCCAGCGCCGTAGAGATCAAGACCCAGTACTTC. The V call is TRBV2, the J call TRBJ2-5, with no clear D. Germline CDR1 is SNHLY and CDR2 is FYNNEI. Trimming stripped 8 bases from V and 6 bases from J, with 13 bases between. The CDR3 length is 12 residues.

The chain is built from TRBV27 and TRBJ2-7; 7 positions agree with TRBD2. The CDR3 is 15 amino acids. The trim removed 4 bases at V and 2 bases at J, leaving 8 bases unmatched. Germline V gene lookup returns CDR1 MNHEY and CDR2 SMNVEV (reference sequence). The DNA for the CDR3 is TGTGCCAGCAGTTCCTTCGGGGGGTGGACCTACGAGCAGTACTTC. It encodes CASSSFGGWTYEQYF.

The chain uses TRBV3-1 (or the pseudogene TRBV3-2) and TRBJ1-1; 7 bases match TRBD1. Germline CDR1 LGHDT, CDR2 YNNKEL (reference sequence). V gave up 6 bases and J gave up 0 bases; unmatched junction bases: 10. CDR3 length: 16 amino acids. CDR3 DNA sequence: TGTGCCAGCAGTCCCCAGCCGGGACAGATGAACACTGAAGCTTTCTTT. This gives the protein CASSPQPGQMNTEAFF.

V gene TRBV3-1 (or the pseudogene TRBV3-2) combines with J gene TRBJ1-6, with 10 nucleotides matching TRBD1. From germline, CDR1 is LGHDT and CDR2 YNNKEL (reference sequence). The trim removed 2 bases at V and 9 bases at J, leaving 7 bases unmatched. The CDR3 has 16 residues. CDR3 residues: CASSQRTGGNVSPLHF. CDR3 nucleotide sequence: TGTGCCAGCAGCCAACGGACAGGGGGAAATGTTTCACCCCTCCACTTT.

The rearrangement joins TRBV2 to TRBJ1-4; D call uncertain. This CDR3 is built from 14 residues. Trimming left V 7 bases short and J 7 bases short, with 16 bases between. CDR1 SNHLY and CDR2 FYNNEI come from the germline V gene. CDR3 in DNA: TGTGCCAGCACCCCGGCCGGGAGGCGTGAAAAACTGTTTTTT. Amino acid sequence: CASTPAGRREKLFF.

The rearrangement joins TRBV12-5 to TRBJ2-1; 10 bases agree with TRBD1. J gave up 8 bases and V 6 bases, and 10 bases lay outside the gene matches. The CDR3 has 15 residues. Per the germline V gene, CDR1 is LGHNT and CDR2 is FRNRAP. The CDR3 region is CASGQGTGVFDEQFF. In DNA form, the CDR3 reads TGTGCTAGTGGCCAAGGGACAGGGGTGTTCGATGAGCAGTTCTTC.

V is TRBV11-2 and J is TRBJ1-4; 7 bases map to TRBD1. This CDR3 spans 13 amino acids. Trimming cost V 1 base and J 13 bases; bases outside gene matches: 6. CDR1 and CDR2 from the germline V gene are SGHAT and FQNNGV. The CDR3 is CASSLVAGGRLFF. The CDR3 DNA is TGTGCCAGCAGCTTAGTTGCAGGGGGGAGACTGTTTTTT. Full variable domain (missing parts from reference TRBV11-2 and TRBJ1-4): EAGVAQSPRYKIIEKRQSVAFWCNPISGHATLYWYQQILGQGPKLLIQFQNNGVVDDSQLPKDRFSAERLKGVDSTLKIQPAKLEDSAVYLCASSLVAGGRLFFGSGTQLSVL.

The chain combines TRBV11-2 with TRBJ1-1; 8 nucleotides align to TRBD1. CDR3 size: 14 residues. The V and J ends lost 4 bases and 6 bases, in that order; junction bases with no gene match: 7. Germline V gene lookup returns CDR1 SGHAT and CDR2 FQNNGV. The CDR3 protein is CASSWIQGGAEAFF. CDR3 coding DNA: TGTGCCAGCAGCTGGATACAGGGGGGCGCTGAAGCTTTCTTT.

This clone was seen only a few times. The chain joins TRBV9 to TRBJ1-6, with D possibly TRBD1 on 6 matching bases. The CDR3 sequence is 17 residues long. In germline, CDR1 is SGDLS, CDR2 YYNGEE. Trimming removed 3 bases at V and 3 bases at J, with 16 bases between. This CDR3 is CASSASLGTSYNSPLHF. CDR3 sequence (DNA): TGTGCCAGCAGCGCCTCTTTAGGGACAAGCTATAATTCACCCCTCCACTTT. Drawing the rest from reference TRBV9 and TRBJ1-6, the complete variable domain is DSGVTQTPKHLITATGQRVTLRCSPRSGDLSVYWYQQSLDQGLQFLIQYYNGEERAKGNILERFSAQQFPDLHSELNLSSLELGDSALYFCASSASLGTSYNSPLHFGNGTRLTVT.

The chain is built from TRBV30 and TRBJ1-2, with TRBD1 as a possible D gene (5 bases). CDR3 length: 13 residues. CDR1 and CDR2 from the germline V gene are GTSNPN and SVGIG (reference sequence). V was clipped by 3 bases and J by 8 bases, with 16 bases between them. Here the CDR3 reads CAWRGPSGGGYTF. As DNA, the CDR3 is TGTGCCTGGAGGGGACCCTCGGGAGGGGGCTACACCTTC.